The T cell receptor (beta chain) under discussion was sequenced for a study of OX40 agonist ivuxolimab in advanced cancers. V lost 4 bases, J lost 4 bases, and 10 bases lay in between. This CDR3 has 12 residues. Germline-derived CDR1 and CDR2 are GTSNPN and SVGIG (reference sequence). Sequenced by immunoSEQ multiplex PCR; TCRdb stores in-frame clones only, minus some. The table has around 86,000 clones, over 75% seen once; the top ten hold more than 0.3%. Sequenced here: CD4+ or CD8+ T cells sorted from blood, sampled in a trial of the OX40 agonist ivuxolimab. The receptor comes from an adult with an advanced solid tumor such as melanoma, head and neck, liver or kidney cancer. The chain links TRBV30 to TRBJ1-1; weak D call: TRBD1 (5 bases). The CDR3 is CAWKSGGTEAFF. In nucleotides, the CDR3 is TGTGCCTGGAAGTCTGGGGGCACTGAAGCTTTCTTT.